This TCR beta chain was sequenced for a study of radiation and T cells in renal cell carcinoma (dated by TCRdb to between 2020 and 2021). With regard to the full study: Samples came from a clinical trial, in which primary renal cell carcinomas received 15 Gy stereotactic body radiation therapy followed by nephrectomy 4 weeks later. In total, 50 to 55 samples, comprising 26 tumors and approximately 27 peripheral blood samples, were subjected to TCR beta sequencing. Across all 55 or so samples, 4,016,671 unique CDR3 nucleotide sequences encoding about 2.7 million unique CDR3 amino acid sequences were identified.

Study-wide conclusions, independent of this receptor: Blood repertoire dynamics were not followed beyond 4 weeks after treatment. Because the trial had a single-armed design, the trial could not examine how radiation dose or scheduling affected the TCR repertoire. An increase in top tumor clonotypes in blood was observed from baseline to 2 weeks post-radiation, followed by contraction by 4 weeks, which was taken to suggest transient expansion of tumor-resident clones. Because pretreatment tumor biopsies were not available, the baseline intratumoral presence of clonotypes could not be determined.

This clone turned up a few times. The target of this receptor is not known. Base qualities are not recorded, but no much larger clone differs from it by a single base. TCR beta libraries were generated from genomic DNA with the immunoSEQ kit, following the manufacturer's recommendations. To prepare the libraries, a first multiplex PCR with proprietary primers was run, followed by a second PCR that added unique barcodes, and a bead cleanup was done after each round. Each sample batch included a kit-provided positive control reaction and a negative control reaction. The final libraries were assessed on an Agilent 4200 TapeStation D1000 ScreenTape, pooled by volume, and quantified by qPCR. Sequencing was performed on an Illumina NextSeq500 with a MidOutput 150-cycle cartridge, and 156 Read1 and 15 Index1 cycles were run with kit custom primers. The pooled library was loaded at about 0.98 pM, with a 20% PhiX control spiked in. On the authors' methods: The vendor-processed data were analyzed in R, and a clonotype was defined as all T cells that share the same CDR3 nucleotide sequence. In the clone abundance analyses, frequencies were normalized to the 10,000 most abundant clones in each sample. Public T cell clones, averaging fewer than five per sample, were removed before analysis. A difference in abundance of at least 32-fold between compartments was used to define tumor-enriched and baseline blood-enriched clonotypes. Clonotypes expanded or contracted between blood time points were identified with a beta-binomial differential abundance model. Tumor-blood repertoire similarity was measured with the Baroni-Urbani and Buser coefficient, and group comparisons used two-tailed Wilcoxon tests in R. What TCRdb holds here is the immuneACCESS table cut down to in-frame rearrangements. Part of the clones is not present; checked against another copy, under half of the missing clones reflect an unresolved V gene, and the others are unexplained. The V and J calls and clone size come from that table; D and trimming were worked out from the DNA. The sample profile shows tens of thousands of clones; roughly four fifths of them were found once. The ten top clones hold about 7% of the sample.

V is reduced by 6 bases and J by 0 bases, leaving a spacing of 12 bases between them. Its CDR3 holds 15 amino acids, cysteine through phenylalanine. CDR3 DNA only is kept here, 45 bases in frame from base 1. Based on the germline V gene, the CDR1 and CDR2 sequences are MNHEY and SVGAGI. This specimen's time point label, interpreted: blood 2 weeks post-SBRT. In light of the paper, this sample's treatment or condition label describes: 15 Gy SBRT to primary tumor, nephrectomy 4 weeks later. To follow tumor-enriched clonotypes, serial peripheral blood was collected from radiation-treated patients at baseline and at 2 weeks and 4 weeks after SBRT. Renal cell carcinoma with clear cell pathology was present in all patients. Genomic DNA for TCR sequencing was prepared using the QIAamp DNA Blood Mini Kit (Qiagen). The analyses included just those samples that passed every quality control check.

The material was blood, obtained from a patient whose treatment included radiotherapy and nephrectomy. Recombination joined TRBV6-5 with TRBJ1-3; the D gene cannot be named for sure. The clonotype was recovered from a man in his sixties with renal cell carcinoma. The CDR3 sequence is CASRRTAFSGNTIYF. The nucleotide sequence is given as TGTGCCAGCAGGAGGACGGCATTCTCTGGAAACACCATATATTTT.